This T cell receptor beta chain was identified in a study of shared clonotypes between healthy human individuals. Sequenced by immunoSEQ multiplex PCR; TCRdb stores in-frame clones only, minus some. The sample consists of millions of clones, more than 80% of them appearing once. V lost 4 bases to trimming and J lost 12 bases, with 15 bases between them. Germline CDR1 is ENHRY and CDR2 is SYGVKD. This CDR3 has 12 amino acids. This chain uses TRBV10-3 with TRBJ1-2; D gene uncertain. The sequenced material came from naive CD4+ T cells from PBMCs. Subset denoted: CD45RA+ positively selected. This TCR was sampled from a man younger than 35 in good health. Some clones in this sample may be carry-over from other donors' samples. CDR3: CAISGTHKIDTF. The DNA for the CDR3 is TGTGCCATCAGTGGGACGCATAAGATCGACACCTTC.